This T cell receptor beta chain emerged from a study of CD8 T cells in ankylosing spondylitis. The CDR3 extends over 14 amino acids. Germline loops: CDR1 MNHEY, CDR2 SVGEGT. V gave up 5 bases and J gave up 4 bases; unmatched junction bases: 4. This clonotype has a handful of counts. In TCRdb, the 5' RACE reads were re-called with MiXCR into one record per CDR3 protein. The sample carries about 150,000 distinct CDR3 sequences, under 45% recorded once. Specimen: synovial fluid, either unsorted or a sorted T cell fraction (not recorded which). The sequence came from a male donor with ankylosing spondylitis. The V and J genes are TRBV6-2 or TRBV6-3 and TRBJ2-2, with 7 bases matching TRBD1. The CDR3 is CASSQGQSTGELFF. Here the CDR3 DNA reads TGTGCCAGCAGTCAGGGACAGAGCACCGGGGAGCTGTTTTTT.